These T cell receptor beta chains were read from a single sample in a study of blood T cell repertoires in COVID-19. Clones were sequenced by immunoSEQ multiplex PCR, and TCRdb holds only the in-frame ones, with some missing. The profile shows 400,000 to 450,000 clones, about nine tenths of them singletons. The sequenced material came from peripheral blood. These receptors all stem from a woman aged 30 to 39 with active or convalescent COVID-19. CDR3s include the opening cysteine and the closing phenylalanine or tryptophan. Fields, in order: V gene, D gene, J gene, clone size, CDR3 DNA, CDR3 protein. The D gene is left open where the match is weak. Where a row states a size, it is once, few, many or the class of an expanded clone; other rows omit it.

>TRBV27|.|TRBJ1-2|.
TGTGCCAGCAGCTCAGCACCAGCGTCAGCTGGCTACACCTTC
CASSSAPASAGYTF
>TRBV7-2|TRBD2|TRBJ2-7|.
TGTGCCAGCAGCTTAGGGGGAGCGGGACGACTCTACGAGCAGTACTTC
CASSLGGAGRLYEQYF
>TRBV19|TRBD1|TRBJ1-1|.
TGTGCCAGTAGCCCGACAGGGACCACTGAAGCTTTCTTT
CASSPTGTTEAFF
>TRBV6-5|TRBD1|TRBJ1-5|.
TGTGCCAGCAGGACAGGGGACGGCAATCAGCCCCAGCATTTT
CASRTGDGNQPQHF
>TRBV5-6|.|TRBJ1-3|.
TGTGCCAGCAGCTTGGTAGGGGTGAACACCATATATTTT
CASSLVGVNTIYF
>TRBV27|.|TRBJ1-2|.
TGTGCCAGCAGTCTGAGAGGAGGGGGGGGCTATGGCTACACCTTC
CASSLRGGGGYGYTF
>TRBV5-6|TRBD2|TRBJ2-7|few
TGTGCCAGCAGCCGGATAGCGGGAGCAGGAGAGCAGTACTTC
CASSRIAGAGEQYF
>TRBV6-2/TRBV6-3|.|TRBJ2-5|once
TGTGCCAGCAGTTACTCGACTTCGGACCAAGAGACCCAGTACTTC
CASSYSTSDQETQYF
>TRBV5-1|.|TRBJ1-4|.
TGCGCCAGCAGCTCGGACAGTTTTAATGAAAAACTGTTTTTT
CASSSDSFNEKLFF
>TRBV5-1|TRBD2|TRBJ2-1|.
TGCGCCAGCAGCTTGGTGGCGGGAGCGTACAATGAGCAGTTCTTC
CASSLVAGAYNEQFF
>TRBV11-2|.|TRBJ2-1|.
TGTGCCAGCAGCTTAGTGGGTCTAGCGAAGAACAATGAGCAGTTCTTC
CASSLVGLAKNNEQFF
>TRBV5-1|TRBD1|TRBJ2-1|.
TGCGCCAGCAGCTTGGACAGGGGGCTCGAGCAGTTCTTC
CASSLDRGLEQFF
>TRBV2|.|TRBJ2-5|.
TGTGCCAGCAGTGAATTGTCTAGCCAAGAGACCCAGTACTTC
CASSELSSQETQYF
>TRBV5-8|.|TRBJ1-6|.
TGTGCCAGCAGCTTGGCTCTTACTCCCCTCCACTTT
CASSLALTPLHF
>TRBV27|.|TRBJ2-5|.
TGTGCCAGCAGGAATACAGGGTCAGAGACCCAGTACTTC
CASRNTGSETQYF
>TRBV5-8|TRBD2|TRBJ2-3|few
TGTGCCAGCAGCGCCTTAGCGGGGGCCGATACCCCAGATACGCAGTATTTT
CASSALAGADTPDTQYF
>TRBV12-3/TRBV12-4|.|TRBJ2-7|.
TGTGCCAGCAGTGTAACCTACGAGCAGTACTTC
CASSVTYEQYF
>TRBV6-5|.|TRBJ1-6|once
TGTGCCAGCAGTTCCCACCAGGGGAATGATTCACCCCTCCACTTT
CASSSHQGNDSPLHF
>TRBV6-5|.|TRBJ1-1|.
TGTGCCAGCAGATTAATGAACACTGAAGCTTTCTTT
CASRLMNTEAFF
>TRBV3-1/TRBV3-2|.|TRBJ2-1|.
TGTGCCAGCAGCGGAGTCTACAATGAGCAGTTCTTC
CASSGVYNEQFF
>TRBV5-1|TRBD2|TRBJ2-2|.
TGCGCCAGCAGCTTGGCGGGACTAGGTGTGATCACCGGGGAGCTGTTTTTT
CASSLAGLGVITGELFF
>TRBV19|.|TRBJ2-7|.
TGTGCCAGTAGTTGGAGAGACAGTAACTACGAGCAGTACTTC
CASSWRDSNYEQYF
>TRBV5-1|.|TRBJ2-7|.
TGCGCCAGCAGTCTAACGGAGGACTACGAGCAGTACTTC
CASSLTEDYEQYF
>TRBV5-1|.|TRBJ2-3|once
TGCGCCAGCAGATCGGAGGCGGGTATGGGCACAGATACGCAGTATTTT
CASRSEAGMGTDTQYF
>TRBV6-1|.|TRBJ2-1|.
TGTGCCAGCAGTGACCGGGACTCCTACAATGAGCAGTTCTTC
CASSDRDSYNEQFF
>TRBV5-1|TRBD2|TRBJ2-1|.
TGCGCCAGCAGCTCTAGCGGGTTGAGCTCCTACAATGAGCAGTTCTTC
CASSSSGLSSYNEQFF
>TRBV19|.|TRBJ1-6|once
TGTGCCAGTAGTATCTTGACCGCCTTCGGAGCCTATAATTCACCCCTCCACTTT
CASSILTAFGAYNSPLHF
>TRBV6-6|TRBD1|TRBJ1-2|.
TGTGCCAGCAGTGAGACCGGGACAGGGGTTGGCTACACCTTC
CASSETGTGVGYTF
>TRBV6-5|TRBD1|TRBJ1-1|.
TGTGCCAGCAGGACAGGGGGCAACACTGAAGCTTTCTTT
CASRTGGNTEAFF
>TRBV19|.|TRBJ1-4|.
TGTGCCAGTAGTATGGACAGTACTGAAAAACTGTTTTTT
CASSMDSTEKLFF
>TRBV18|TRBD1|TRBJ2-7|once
TGTGCCAGCTCAGAACAGGGGAGCGAGCAGTACTTC
CASSEQGSEQYF
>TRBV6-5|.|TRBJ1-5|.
TGTGCCAGCAGTAGCCTTGGCGCAGGTCAGCCCCAGCATTTT
CASSSLGAGQPQHF
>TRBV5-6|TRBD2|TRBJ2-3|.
TGTGCCAGCAGGGGCTTCAGGGGCCTCCCTAGCGGGATAACAGATACGCAGTATTTT
CASRGFRGLPSGITDTQYF
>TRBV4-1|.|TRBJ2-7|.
TGCGCCAGCAGCCAAGCTTTCAGGGAACCCTACGAGCAGTACTTC
CASSQAFREPYEQYF
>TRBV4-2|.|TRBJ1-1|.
TGTGCCAGCAGCCAAGAAGGCCGGACAAGTACTGAAGCTTTCTTT
CASSQEGRTSTEAFF
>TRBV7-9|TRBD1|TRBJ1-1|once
TGTGCCAGCAGCTTAGCCGGACAGGGGGTATTGGGCACTGAAGCTTTCTTT
CASSLAGQGVLGTEAFF
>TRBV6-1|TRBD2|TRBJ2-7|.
TGTGCCAGCAGCGAATTCCCAGGTAGCGGGGAGTCCTACGAGCAGTACTTC
CASSEFPGSGESYEQYF
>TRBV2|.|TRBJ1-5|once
TGTGCCAGCACCCAAAATCAGCCCCAGCATTTT
CASTQNQPQHF
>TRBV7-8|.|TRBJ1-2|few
TGTGCCAGCAGCTTAGTCGGACCCAAACCAGGGGCCTATGGCTACACCTTC
CASSLVGPKPGAYGYTF
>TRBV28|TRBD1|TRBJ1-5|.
TGTGCCAGCAGTTTGGGGGACAGAAGATACAATCAGCCCCAGCATTTT
CASSLGDRRYNQPQHF
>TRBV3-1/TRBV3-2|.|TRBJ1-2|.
TGTGCCAGCAGCCAAAAGGCGCTAGCTAACTATGGCTACACCTTC
CASSQKALANYGYTF
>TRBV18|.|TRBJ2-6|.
TGTGCCAGCTCACACCCAGGGGCTGGGGCCAACGTCCTGACTTTC
CASSHPGAGANVLTF
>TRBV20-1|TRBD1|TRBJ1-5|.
TGCAGTGCTAGTGGGGGGACAGGGGGCATTAGACAGCCCCAGCATTTT
CSASGGTGGIRQPQHF
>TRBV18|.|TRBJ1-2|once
TGTGCCAGCTCACCATATTTAGCGGAAGGCTACACCTTC
CASSPYLAEGYTF
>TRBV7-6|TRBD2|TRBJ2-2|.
TGTGCCAGCAGCTTCGCAACGGGACTAGGGACCGGGGAGCTGTTTTTT
CASSFATGLGTGELFF
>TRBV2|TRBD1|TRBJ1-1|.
TGTGCCAGTATATTGCAGGGGGCCACTGAAGCTTTCTTT
CASILQGATEAFF
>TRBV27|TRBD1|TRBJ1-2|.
TGTGCCAGCAGTCCCCGGACAGGACTCCCAGGCTATGGCTACACCTTC
CASSPRTGLPGYGYTF
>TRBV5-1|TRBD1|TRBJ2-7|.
TGCGCCAGCAGCCGAAGTTTTAGACAGGGGGCCTCCTACGAGCAGTACTTC
CASSRSFRQGASYEQYF
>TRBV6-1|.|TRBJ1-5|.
TGTGCCAGCAGTGACGGACTTAATCAGCCCCAGCATTTT
CASSDGLNQPQHF
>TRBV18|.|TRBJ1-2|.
TGTGCCAGCTCACCTACGGCACTAACCGTCTATGGCTACACCTTC
CASSPTALTVYGYTF